These 4 T cell receptor beta chains share one sample of origin, sequenced in a study of radiotherapy plus CTLA-4 blockade in lung cancer. Assay: immunoSEQ multiplex PCR; the TCRdb copy retains only in-frame clones and omits some. The sample includes under 100,000 clones, about four fifths of them seen just once. The sequences come from peripheral blood, collected from a patient treated with radiotherapy plus ipilimumab. The receptors derive from a human donor with non-small cell lung cancer that progressed on radiotherapy plus ipilimumab.

V gene TRBV30 combines with J gene TRBJ1-1; 9 bases map to TRBD1. V shed 2 bases, J shed 6 bases, and the junction held 4 bases outside the gene matches. This CDR3 is built from 13 residues. Germline lookup yields CDR1 GTSNPN and CDR2 SVGIG (reference sequence). The CDR3 nucleotides read TGTGCCTGGAGTCGACAGGGGGGGTCTGAAGCTTTCTTT. It encodes CAWSRQGGSEAFF. Full variable domain (missing parts from reference TRBV30 and TRBJ1-1): SQTIHQWPATLVQPVGSPLSLECTVEGTSNPNLYWYRQAAGRGLQLLFYSVGIGQISSEVPQNLSASRPQDRQFILSSKKLLLSDSGFYLCAWSRQGGSEAFFGQGTRLTVV.

The chain has TRBV30 and TRBJ2-1, with no clear D. CDR3 length equals 15 residues. Germline V gene lookup returns CDR1 GTSNPN and CDR2 SVGIG (reference sequence). Trimming left V 0 bases short and J 0 bases short, with 9 bases between. The CDR3 sequence is CAWSVKRSSYNEQFF. The DNA for the CDR3 is TGTGCCTGGAGTGTTAAGCGTAGCTCCTACAATGAGCAGTTCTTC.

DNA for the CDR3: TGTGCCAGTAGTATAGATCCGCAGGGGATTCAGCCCCAGCATTTT. Translated: CASSIDPQGIQPQHF. This sequence joins TRBV19 and TRBJ1-5, with D perhaps TRBD1 (6 bases). This CDR3 is built from 15 residues. Germline CDR1 is LNHDA and CDR2 is SQIVND (reference sequence). V was cut by 0 bases and J by 6 bases, with 12 bases left in between.

This chain connects TRBV10-3 to TRBJ2-5; the match to TRBD2 covers 12 bases. The CDR3 loop spans 16 amino acids. Losses at the gene ends were 4 bases for V and 4 bases for J; bases not matched to a gene: 7. Germline CDR1 and CDR2: ENHRY and SYGVKD. DNA for the CDR3: TGTGCCATCAGTGCACGACTAGCGGGAGATGCAGAGACCCAGTACTTC. This encodes CAISARLAGDAETQYF.